These T cell receptor beta chains were read from a single sample in a study of Ad26.COV2.S vaccination and SARS-CoV-2 variants. Method: immunoSEQ multiplex PCR; TCRdb's copy keeps in-frame clones and lacks some. The sample consists of about 400,000 clones, 89% of them appearing once. The sequenced sample was peripheral blood, obtained in a trial of Ad26.COV2.S vaccine versus placebo. Receptors were obtained from a person between 18 and 65 years old who received the Ad26.COV2.S COVID-19 vaccine or a placebo. The CDR3 runs from the conserved cysteine through the conserved F or W. The D gene is left open where the match is weak. Some rows have no size entry. The others give once, few or many, or a class for an expanded clone.

len	v_gene	j_gene	d_gene	abundance	CDR3aa	CDR3nt
16	TRBV7-2	TRBJ1-1	-	-	CASSLASAVVGTEAFF	TGTGCCAGCAGCTTAGCGAGTGCAGTTGTGGGGACTGAAGCTTTCTTT
14	TRBV19	TRBJ1-4	-	few	CASSYGTRAEKLFF	TGTGCCAGTAGTTACGGGACCCGAGCGGAAAAACTGTTTTTT
15	TRBV18	TRBJ2-1	TRBD2	-	CASSPELAAYNEQFF	TGTGCCAGCTCACCGGAACTAGCGGCCTACAATGAGCAGTTCTTC
14	TRBV19	TRBJ2-7	TRBD2	once	CASSIASGAYEQYF	TGTGCCAGTAGTATAGCTAGCGGAGCCTACGAGCAGTACTTC
14	TRBV28	TRBJ1-2	TRBD1	-	CASRQQQGGYGYTF	TGTGCCAGCAGACAACAACAGGGGGGCTATGGCTACACCTTC
12	TRBV7-3	TRBJ2-3	-	once	CASSLTSDTQYF	TGTGCCAGCAGCTTAACATCGGATACGCAGTATTTT
15	TRBV4-1	TRBJ2-7	-	-	CASSQDLTVAREQYF	TGCGCCAGCAGCCAAGATCTTACAGTTGCTCGCGAGCAGTACTTC
15	TRBV9	TRBJ2-1	TRBD2	-	CASSPLAGAYNEQFF	TGTGCCAGCAGCCCGCTAGCGGGAGCCTACAATGAGCAGTTCTTC
16	TRBV3-1/TRBV3-2	TRBJ2-3	TRBD2	-	CASSQGLAGFPDTQYF	TGTGCCAGCAGCCAAGGTCTAGCGGGATTTCCAGATACGCAGTATTTT
14	TRBV5-4	TRBJ2-3	-	-	CASSLARNTDTQYF	TGTGCCAGCAGCTTGGCGAGAAACACAGATACGCAGTATTTT
12	TRBV2	TRBJ2-3	-	-	CASSRFRDTQYF	TGTGCCAGCAGCAGATTCCGGGATACGCAGTATTTT
18	TRBV7-6	TRBJ1-3	-	-	CASSLVLGQGNSGNTIYF	TGTGCCAGCAGCTTAGTCCTGGGGCAGGGAAACTCTGGAAACACCATATATTTT
20	TRBV27	TRBJ2-7	-	-	CASSLKASENHLFHPYEQYF	TGTGCCAGCAGTTTAAAGGCGTCTGAAAATCACCTCTTCCACCCCTACGAGCAGTACTTC
15	TRBV9	TRBJ1-4	TRBD1	-	CASSRRTGAPEKLFF	TGTGCCAGCAGCAGACGGACAGGCGCACCCGAAAAACTGTTTTTT
18	TRBV7-9	TRBJ2-1	TRBD1	-	CASSLGQGKVSSYNEQFF	TGTGCCAGCAGCTTAGGACAGGGGAAGGTTAGCTCCTACAATGAGCAGTTCTTC
16	TRBV5-1	TRBJ2-1	-	-	CASSPKRTSSYNEQFF	TGCGCCAGCAGCCCCAAGCGGACAAGCTCCTACAATGAGCAGTTCTTC
15	TRBV4-2	TRBJ2-5	-	-	CASSLSNSNQETQYF	TGTGCCAGCAGCCTGTCGAATAGCAACCAAGAGACCCAGTACTTC
12	TRBV2	TRBJ2-1	-	-	CASSKVYNEQFF	TGTGCCAGCAGCAAAGTCTACAATGAGCAGTTCTTC
12	TRBV7-9	TRBJ1-2	-	few	CASSLEWEGYTF	TGTGCCAGCAGCTTAGAATGGGAGGGCTACACCTTC
15	TRBV15	TRBJ1-4	TRBD1	-	CATSRGAGQSEKLFF	TGTGCCACCAGCAGGGGTGCGGGACAGTCAGAAAAACTGTTTTTT
15	TRBV11-3	TRBJ1-3	-	once	CASSLEGSSGNTIYF	TGTGCCAGCAGCTTAGAGGGCAGCTCTGGAAACACCATATATTTT
15	TRBV7-6	TRBJ2-7	TRBD1	-	CASSLEGQGGYEQYF	TGTGCCAGCAGCTTAGAAGGACAGGGGGGATACGAGCAGTACTTC
16	TRBV24-1	TRBJ1-5	-	once	CATSEVPGRSNQPQHF	TGTGCCACCAGTGAGGTTCCGGGACGAAGCAATCAGCCCCAGCATTTT
15	TRBV5-4	TRBJ1-3	-	once	CASSLEAVAGNTIYF	TGTGCCAGCAGCTTGGAGGCGGTAGCTGGAAACACCATATATTTT
14	TRBV5-1	TRBJ2-7	TRBD2	once	CASSRGSGSYEQYF	TGCGCCAGCAGCCGGGGTAGCGGGAGTTACGAGCAGTACTTC
15	TRBV19	TRBJ2-2	TRBD2	-	CASSFSGSTTGELFF	TGTGCCAGTAGCTTTAGCGGGAGTACGACCGGGGAGCTGTTTTTT
14	TRBV29-1	TRBJ2-3	TRBD2	once	CSGTSLRGRNTQYF	TGCAGCGGGACTAGCTTGAGGGGACGGAATACGCAGTATTTT
15	TRBV4-1	TRBJ2-7	-	-	CASSQDSRASYEQYF	TGCGCCAGCAGCCAAGATAGCAGGGCCTCTTACGAGCAGTACTTC
16	TRBV5-6	TRBJ1-5	-	-	CASSSYARGPSHPQHF	TGTGCCAGCAGCTCATACGCCCGGGGACCATCTCATCCCCAGCATTTT
15	TRBV19	TRBJ1-2	-	-	CASRTSRKAPGGYTF	TGTGCCAGTAGAACTTCCCGAAAGGCCCCGGGAGGCTACACCTTC
17	TRBV4-3	TRBJ1-6	-	-	CASSQDLKRRLNSPLHF	TGCGCCAGCAGCCAAGATCTGAAGAGGCGGCTAAATTCACCCCTCCACTTT
15	TRBV9	TRBJ2-1	TRBD2	-	CASSVEREIGNEQFF	TGTGCCAGCAGCGTAGAGCGGGAGATAGGTAATGAGCAGTTCTTC
15	TRBV6-5	TRBJ1-5	-	few	CASSPQGPTDQPQHF	TGTGCCAGCAGCCCGCAGGGGCCCACGGACCAGCCCCAGCATTTT
16	TRBV28	TRBJ2-1	TRBD2	-	CASSGLGERELNEQFF	TGTGCCAGCAGTGGGTTAGGGGAGCGGGAGTTGAATGAGCAGTTCTTC